The 2 T cell receptor beta chains reported below all come from one sample, sequenced in a study of T cell responses to AZD1222 COVID-19 vaccine. Repertoires were generated with immunoSEQ multiplex PCR, while TCRdb's copy carries only in-frame clones and drops some. Here the sample spans around 110,000 clones, about 91% being singletons. The sequencing used peripheral blood, collected on day 0 of AZD1222 vaccination. The receptors come from an adult in good health.

This chain uses TRBV5-4 with TRBJ1-6; D gene uncertain. The CDR3 extends over 12 amino acids. Trimming shortened V by 3 bases and J by 9 bases, and 7 bases separated the two germline ends. CDR1 and CDR2 from the germline V gene are SGHNT and YYREEE (reference sequence). The CDR3 region has the DNA TGTGCCAGCAGCTGGACTGGTTCACCCCTCCACTTT. Translated: CASSWTGSPLHF. The whole variable domain, remainder taken from reference TRBV5-4 and TRBJ1-6, is ETGVTQSPTHLIKTRGQQVTLRCSSQSGHNTVSWYQQALGQGPQFIFQYYREEENGRGNFPPRFSGLQFPNYSSELNVNALELDDSALYLCASSWTGSPLHFGNGTRLTVT.

The chain carries TRBV27 and TRBJ2-1; the D gene is possibly TRBD2 (6 bases). Looked up from germline, CDR1 is MNHEY and CDR2 is SMNVEV (reference sequence). This CDR3 spans 15 amino acids. V lost 3 bases, J lost 6 bases, and 15 bases lay in between. The DNA of the CDR3 is TGTGCCAGCAGTTTCGGGCTAGCGTCATTCAATGAGCAGTTCTTC. This codes for CASSFGLASFNEQFF.